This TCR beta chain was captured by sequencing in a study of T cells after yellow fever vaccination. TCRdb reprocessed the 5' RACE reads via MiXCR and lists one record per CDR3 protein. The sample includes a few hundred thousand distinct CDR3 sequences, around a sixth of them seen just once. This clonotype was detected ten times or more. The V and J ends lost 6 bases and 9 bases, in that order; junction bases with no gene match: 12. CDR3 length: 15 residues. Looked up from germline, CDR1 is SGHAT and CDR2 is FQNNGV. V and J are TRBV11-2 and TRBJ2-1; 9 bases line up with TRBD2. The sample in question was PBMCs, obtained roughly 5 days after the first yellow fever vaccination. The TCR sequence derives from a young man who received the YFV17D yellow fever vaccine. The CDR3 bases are TGTGCCAGCAGTCCCCTCGGACTAGCGATGGGTGAGCAGTTCTTC. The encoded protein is CASSPLGLAMGEQFF.